The sequence of this TCR beta chain was determined in a study of HIV-infected patients and healthy controls (dated by TCRdb to between 2014 and 2016). Describing the broader study: Although they stayed below normal ranges, CD4 counts in most of the 16 patients rose modestly but significantly after three months of therapy. Viral load fell below detection in most of the 16 patients by the second bleed and in all patients following a further year of therapy. Patients exhibited no overall T-cell lymphocytopenia, and total CDR3 counts per chain were not significantly different from those of controls. Whether deep TCR repertoire sequencing of small blood samples from HIV patients could capture immune perturbation and reconstitution was tested in the study. CD8 counts showed no consistent shift during early therapy, whereas the CD4:CD8 ratio rose slightly.

This clonotype has a count of ten or more. Its antigen is currently not known. Base quality data are lacking; no much larger clone is found one base away. Using SuperScript III with primers targeting the alpha and beta constant regions, 500 ng of RNA was reverse transcribed. Alpha and beta chain libraries were generated separately via chain-specific third strand synthesis with multiplexing indices. To avoid primer bias, the protocol used one single primer pair to amplify every rearrangement within a chain, and the protocol also attached molecular barcodes to each cDNA molecule. T4 RNA Ligase 1 joined purified cDNA to a 5' RACE adapter that carried a random hexamer and the SP2 sequencing primer site. With slow temperature ramps used to favor optimal annealing, second strand synthesis was primed from the SP2 site with Phusion polymerase. Joined together, two random hexamer sequences that had both been added before amplification formed the 12-nucleotide barcode of each molecule. An amplification PCR of 23 cycles with P5s and P7 primers came after a short first PCR that had added P5 and P7 adapter elements plus a second index. The libraries went through approximately 27 PCR cycles in total, were quantified on a Qubit, were sized on a Bioanalyzer, and were diluted to roughly 4 nM. Sequencing of the normalized libraries was done on an Illumina MiSeq using 2 x 250 paired-end kits. Reverse transcription reactions underwent purification over MinElute columns, with elution into roughly 9.8 ul Tris-Cl. Adapter ligations were incubated for 23 hours at 16 degrees C and subsequently purified with AMPure XP beads at a 1:1 ratio. As for the original processing: Demultiplexed FASTQ files were processed with a modified Decombinator that output V, J, insert and barcode information. Any sequence that shared a barcode yet differed from the dominant sequence was discarded as an error, and the number of original cDNA molecules was estimated by counting barcodes clustered at Levenshtein distance 3. The R packages ineq, vegan, igraph and RCytoscape were used for downstream analyses, with IMGT nomenclature and CDR3 definitions applied. V gene usage was calculated across distinct sequences, with every TCR tallied a single time to avoid skew from clonal expansion. Whenever two unique CDR3 amino acid sequences within a donor differed by a single Levenshtein edit, similarity networks linked them. Published HIV-specific CDR3s (around 100 alpha, about 640 beta) and CMV-specific CDR3s (around 13 alpha, over 200 beta) were compiled and searched for in the repertoires. Random subsampling to size-matched repertoires demonstrated that the decreased diversity in patients did not result from their lower sequence numbers. TCRdb handled the public reads itself, with Q25 trimming in fastp and clone calling in MiXCR, and kept productive beta chains. Entries that share a CDR3 protein sequence are merged under the most common genes and DNA. V and J calls and clone size were set by TCRdb, not the authors. The sample table shows some 9,600 distinct CDR3 sequences, and 7.3% are seen once. 35% to 40% of the sample is taken by the ten largest.

CDR1 and CDR2, per the germline V gene, are SGHTA and FQGTGA. The CDR3 measures 17 amino acids from cysteine to phenylalanine. The read is trimmed to its CDR3 DNA, 51 bases read in frame from base 1. Compared with germline, V lacks 0 bases and J lacks 2 bases; bases without a gene match: 5. The research as a whole found: Roughly threefold more distinct CDR3s and higher Shannon diversity were observed in healthy control repertoires than in untreated HIV+ repertoires. Differing numbers of distinct sequences in patients and controls hindered comparison, and size-matching assigned excessive weight to rare events in the HIV-infected data. The pairing of alpha and beta chains was not determined in the samples. HIV-infected repertoires had significantly higher mean Gini indices than controls, possibly reflecting oligoclonality. The use of whole blood limited sequencing depth and precluded separation of the dynamics of distinct T-cell subpopulations. Healthy controls shared more CDR3s between individuals than HIV+ patients, by Jaccard index and by count of highly shared sequences. In the study, no determination of donor HLA types was made. The apparent post-therapy recovery of the Gini index in HIV-infected patients was not reproduced in size-matched repertoire data. Most CMV-associated CDR3s became more frequent during therapy, although their change was not significant, whereas HIV-associated CDR3s showed a significant decrease in frequency. MAIT cell alpha-chain CDR3s were present at high frequency in healthy controls but severely depleted in HIV+ repertoires. Mean usage differed significantly between HIV-infected patients and controls for eight alpha and eight beta V genes. The observed differences in diversity could not be explained by the slight differences in age and sex profiles between the study cohorts. Processing was restricted to sixteen HIV-infected individuals, which the authors judged to be a major constraint on the generalizability of the findings.

Since whole blood was used without any cell fractionation, the repertoire reflected all peripheral T cells in unsorted form. An approximately 2.5 ml sample of peripheral blood was drawn into Tempus tubes for RNA extraction. HIV-infected adults who had not yet received antiretroviral therapy and were about to begin treatment were enrolled, with the first sixteen eligible patients processed. Enrollment excluded patients who had febrile or AIDS-related illness, tumors, hepatitis B or C coinfection, immunomodulatory therapy, recent vaccination or treatment interruptions. Residual genomic DNA was removed with the TURBO-DNase kit and globin mRNA was depleted with GLOBINclear. The study collected pretreatment blood from HIV-infected patients just before antiretroviral therapy was started.

The sample consisted of blood, taken before antiretroviral therapy. The chain is assembled from TRBV7-3 and TRBJ2-1; the central 9 bases match TRBD1. The receptor comes from an adult with HIV infection. Here the CDR3 is given as CASSLTIDRGAYNEQFF. The sequence in DNA is TGTGCCAGCAGCTTAACGATCGACAGGGGGGCCTACAATGAGCAGTTCTTC.